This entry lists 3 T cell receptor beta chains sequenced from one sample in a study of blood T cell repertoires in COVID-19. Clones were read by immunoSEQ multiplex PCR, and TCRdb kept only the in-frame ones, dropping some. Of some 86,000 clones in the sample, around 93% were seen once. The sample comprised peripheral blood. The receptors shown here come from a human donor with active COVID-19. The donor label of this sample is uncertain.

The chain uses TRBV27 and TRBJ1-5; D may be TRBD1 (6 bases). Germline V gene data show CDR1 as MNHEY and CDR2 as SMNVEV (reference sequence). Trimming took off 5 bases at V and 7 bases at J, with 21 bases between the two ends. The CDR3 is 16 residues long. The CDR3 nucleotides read TGTGCCAGCAGTGACACAGGGTCGGCGCTGGGGCAGCCCCAGCATTTT. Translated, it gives CASSDTGSALGQPQHF.

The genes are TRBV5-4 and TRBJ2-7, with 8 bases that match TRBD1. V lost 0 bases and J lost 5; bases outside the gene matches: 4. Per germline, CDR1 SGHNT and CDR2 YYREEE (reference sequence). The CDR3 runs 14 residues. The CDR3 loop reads CASSLGQGRNEQYF. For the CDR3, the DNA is TGTGCCAGCAGCTTGGGACAGGGGAGGAACGAGCAGTACTTC.

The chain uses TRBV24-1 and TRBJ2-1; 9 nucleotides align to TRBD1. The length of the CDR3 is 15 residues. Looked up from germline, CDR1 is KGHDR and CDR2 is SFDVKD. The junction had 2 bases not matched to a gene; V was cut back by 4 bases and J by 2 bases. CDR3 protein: CATSDGDRAYNEQFF. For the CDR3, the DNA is TGTGCCACCAGTGACGGGGACAGGGCCTACAATGAGCAGTTCTTC.